Listed below are T cell receptor beta chains from one sample, sequenced in a study of T cell responses to AZD1222 COVID-19 vaccine. Repertoires were generated with immunoSEQ multiplex PCR, while TCRdb's copy carries only in-frame clones and drops some. Here the sample spans roughly 150,000 clones, around 89% being singletons. This material consisted of peripheral blood, taken on day 0 of AZD1222 vaccination. The receptor source for this set is an adult in good health. Both conserved end residues are part of each CDR3. D genes are given only for firm matches. Some rows mark clone size as missing; the rest say once, few, many or name a class of expanded clone.

clone_size | j_call | v_call | d_call | cdr3_nt | cdr3_aa
NA | TRBJ2-1 | TRBV5-1 | NA | TGCGCCAGCAGCGGAAGGACCGAGGGCCTCAATGAGCAGTTCTTC | CASSGRTEGLNEQFF
NA | TRBJ1-2 | TRBV2 | NA | TGTGCCAGCAGACTCGACAGTACGAGCTACACCTTC | CASRLDSTSYTF
NA | TRBJ1-1 | TRBV28 | NA | TGTGCCAGCAGTATGACTGAAGCTTTCTTT | CASSMTEAFF
NA | TRBJ2-2 | TRBV2 | TRBD1 | TGTGCCAGCCGGGACAGGCAGAACACCGGGGAGCTGTTTTTT | CASRDRQNTGELFF
NA | TRBJ2-7 | TRBV19 | NA | TGTGCCAGTAGTATCGATCCGGGCCACCAGGACTACGAGCAGTACTTC | CASSIDPGHQDYEQYF
once | TRBJ2-5 | TRBV29-1 | TRBD1 | TGCAGCGCCCAGGACAGGGGAGAGACCCAGTACTTC | CSAQDRGETQYF
NA | TRBJ1-1 | TRBV7-8 | NA | TGTGCCAGCAGCCCCATTGTCGGGGGGGACACTGAAGCTTTCTTT | CASSPIVGGDTEAFF
NA | TRBJ1-2 | TRBV3-1/TRBV3-2 | NA | TGTGCCAGCAGCCAGGGGATTACAGCAAACTATGGCTACACCTTC | CASSQGITANYGYTF
NA | TRBJ2-6 | TRBV6-5 | NA | TGTGCCAGCAGCCAGGTCGTCTCTGGGGCCAACGTCCTGACTTTC | CASSQVVSGANVLTF
NA | TRBJ1-5 | TRBV3-1/TRBV3-2 | NA | TGTGCCAGCAGCCAAGGGGGGGCGATTGATCAGCCCCAGCATTTT | CASSQGGAIDQPQHF
NA | TRBJ1-2 | TRBV7-6 | NA | NA | CASSFGAGTAIYGYTF
NA | TRBJ2-3 | TRBV29-1 | NA | TGCAGCGCCCCGTTCGGAGATACGCAGTATTTT | CSAPFGDTQYF
few | TRBJ2-7 | TRBV7-9 | NA | TGTGCCAGCAGCTACGAGCAGTACTTC | CASSYEQYF
few | TRBJ1-6 | TRBV7-8 | NA | TGTGCCAGCAGCTTACAAAGTCCAGGGGAAAGTTCACCCCTCCACTTT | CASSLQSPGESSPLHF
NA | TRBJ2-3 | TRBV6-5 | NA | TGTGCCAGCAGGATGAGGGGGGGTTACACAGATACGCAGTATTTT | CASRMRGGYTDTQYF
NA | TRBJ2-2 | TRBV2 | TRBD1 | TGTGCCAGCGGGGGGACAGGAATCACCGGGGAGCTGTTTTTT | CASGGTGITGELFF
NA | TRBJ1-5 | TRBV28 | TRBD1 | TGTGCCAGCAGTCACCTCGACAGGGACGGCAATCAGCCCCAGCATTTT | CASSHLDRDGNQPQHF
once | TRBJ2-5 | TRBV5-1 | TRBD2 | TGCGCCAGCAGCTTGTACTTAGCGGGCGGGGAGACCCAGTACTTC | CASSLYLAGGETQYF
NA | TRBJ2-1 | TRBV3-1/TRBV3-2 | TRBD1 | TGTGCCAGCAGACCCAGGGGACAGGCAAATGAGCAGTTCTTC | CASRPRGQANEQFF
NA | TRBJ2-5 | TRBV7-9 | NA | TGTGCCAGCAGCTTAGAGGACAGTTCGAAAGAGACCCAGTACTTC | CASSLEDSSKETQYF
NA | TRBJ2-1 | TRBV28 | NA | TGTGCCAGCAGTTCACTTGGCACTAGCTCCTACAATGAGCAGTTCTTC | CASSSLGTSSYNEQFF
NA | TRBJ1-1 | TRBV14 | NA | TGTGCCAGCAGCCGTAGGGGCTGGAGTACTGAAGCTTTCTTT | CASSRRGWSTEAFF
NA | TRBJ2-3 | TRBV10-2 | NA | TGCGCCAGCAGTGAGACGGACGGGGCGCAGTATTTT | CASSETDGAQYF
few | TRBJ1-1 | TRBV10-3 | TRBD1 | TGTGCCACCGAAACAGGGGTTGGCACTGAAGCTTTCTTT | CATETGVGTEAFF
NA | TRBJ2-3 | TRBV5-6 | NA | TGTGCCAGCAGCCTTTCACAGGGATCAGATACGCAGTATTTT | CASSLSQGSDTQYF
NA | TRBJ1-5 | TRBV2 | NA | TGTGCCAGCCTCCTTGATGGGAGCAATCAGCCCCAGCATTTT | CASLLDGSNQPQHF
NA | TRBJ2-3 | TRBV10-2 | NA | TGCGCCAGCAGTGGGACACTCACAGATACGCAGTATTTT | CASSGTLTDTQYF
NA | TRBJ2-7 | TRBV4-2 | TRBD2 | TGTGCCAGCAGCCAAGGAGTGGCGGGAGACTCCTACGAGCAGTACTTC | CASSQGVAGDSYEQYF
NA | TRBJ2-5 | TRBV10-3 | TRBD1 | TGTGCCATCAGTCCCGGGACAGGGAGGGAGACCCAGTACTTC | CAISPGTGRETQYF
NA | TRBJ2-1 | TRBV4-2 | NA | TGTGCCAGCAGCCAAGATGGCAATGAGCAGTTCTTC | CASSQDGNEQFF
NA | TRBJ1-4 | TRBV18 | NA | TGTGCCAGCTCACCAGCCGTGGGCAATTGGGCTAATGAAAAACTGTTTTTT | CASSPAVGNWANEKLFF
NA | TRBJ1-1 | TRBV18 | TRBD1 | TGTGCCAGCCTTGGACAGGCCAACACTGAAGCTTTCTTT | CASLGQANTEAFF
many | TRBJ2-3 | TRBV6-4 | NA | TGTGCCAGCAGTGTTGCAGGAGACACAGATACGCAGTATTTT | CASSVAGDTDTQYF
NA | TRBJ1-2 | TRBV5-1 | TRBD1 | TGCGCCAGCAGCCAAAGAAACAGGGGTAGTGGCTATGGCTACACCTTC | CASSQRNRGSGYGYTF
NA | TRBJ1-3 | TRBV30 | NA | TGTGCCTGGAGTCAGGGGCCGGGAAACACCATATATTTT | CAWSQGPGNTIYF
NA | TRBJ2-7 | TRBV27 | TRBD1 | TGTGCCAGCAGTTTAGGCAGGGGGCTCTCCTACGAGCAGTACTTC | CASSLGRGLSYEQYF
NA | TRBJ1-1 | TRBV5-6 | TRBD1 | TGTGCCAGCAAGCCGAGGGGGCACCCAGGGGCCACTGAAGCTTTCTTT | CASKPRGHPGATEAFF
NA | TRBJ2-7 | TRBV5-6 | NA | TGTGCCAGCAGCTTGGAACACCAGGGGCAGTACTTC | CASSLEHQGQYF
NA | TRBJ2-5 | TRBV9 | TRBD2 | TGTGCCAGCAGCGTAGGGGGACTAGCGGGGGAGACCCAGTACTTC | CASSVGGLAGETQYF
NA | TRBJ2-3 | TRBV5-1 | TRBD2 | TGCGCCAGCAGCTTGCCAGCGGGGGGGGTCACAGATACGCAGTATTTT | CASSLPAGGVTDTQYF
NA | TRBJ1-5 | TRBV7-9 | NA | TGTGCCAGCAGCTTAGGACCAGAAAATCAGCCCCAGCATTTT | CASSLGPENQPQHF
once | TRBJ2-3 | TRBV5-1 | NA | TGCGCCAGCAGCTTGGACGGGGGGCCCACAGATACGCAGTATTTT | CASSLDGGPTDTQYF
NA | TRBJ1-1 | TRBV6-5 | NA | TGTGCCAGCAGTATCCGCATTGGGAACACTGAAGCTTTCTTT | CASSIRIGNTEAFF
NA | TRBJ2-7 | TRBV6-2/TRBV6-3 | NA | TGTGCCAGCAGTTCTCCTGAACAGCCCTACGAGCAGTACTTC | CASSSPEQPYEQYF
NA | TRBJ2-3 | TRBV7-9 | TRBD1 | TGTGCCAGCAGCCCAGGACAGGGCACAGATACGCAGTATTTT | CASSPGQGTDTQYF
few | TRBJ1-1 | TRBV6-5 | TRBD1 | TGTGCCAGCAGTCGGGACAGGACGAACACTGAAGCTTTCTTT | CASSRDRTNTEAFF
once | TRBJ1-2 | TRBV27 | TRBD1 | TGTGCCAGCAGCCACCGGGACAGTCGTAACTATGGCTACACCTTC | CASSHRDSRNYGYTF
NA | TRBJ1-3 | TRBV4-1 | NA | TGCGCCAGCAGCCAACTGCTAAACTCTGGAAACACCATATATTTT | CASSQLLNSGNTIYF
NA | TRBJ2-1 | TRBV5-1 | TRBD2 | TGCGCCAGCAGCTCACAAATAGCGGGGGAGATATACAATGAGCAGTTCTTC | CASSSQIAGEIYNEQFF
NA | TRBJ1-5 | TRBV12-5 | NA | TGTGCTAGTGGTACCGGTTTGATTAATCAGCCCCAGCATTTT | CASGTGLINQPQHF
NA | TRBJ2-3 | TRBV19 | NA | TGTGCCAGTAGTAGGCTAGGTAGCACAGATACGCAGTATTTT | CASSRLGSTDTQYF
NA | TRBJ2-5 | TRBV24-1 | TRBD1 | TGTGCCACCAGTGGTGGGACAGGGACCCAGACCCAGTACTTC | CATSGGTGTQTQYF
few | TRBJ2-3 | TRBV29-1 | NA | TGCAGCGTTGATCGGACAGCGGGCACAGATACGCAGTATTTT | CSVDRTAGTDTQYF
NA | TRBJ1-1 | TRBV30 | NA | TGTGCCTGGACCAGGGGCAGCGGGAACACTGAAGCTTTCTTT | CAWTRGSGNTEAFF
NA | TRBJ2-5 | TRBV24-1 | NA | TGTGCCACCAGCCTGACAGGGGAGGGGGACCAAGAGACCCAGTACTTC | CATSLTGEGDQETQYF
NA | TRBJ1-1 | TRBV12-3/TRBV12-4 | NA | TGTGCCAGCAGTTTAGCGGGAGAAGCTTTCTTT | CASSLAGEAFF
NA | TRBJ1-1 | TRBV7-2 | NA | TGTGCCAGCAGCTTATACGCGAAGAACACTGAAGCTTTCTTT | CASSLYAKNTEAFF